The next 31 T cell receptor beta chains were all read from a single sample in a study of control samples from healthy donors and cancer patients. Assay: immunoSEQ multiplex PCR; the TCRdb copy retains only in-frame clones and omits some. Here the sample spans hundreds of thousands of clones, approximately 80% being singletons. Sequencing was carried out using PBMCs. The receptors originated from a woman aged 60 to 75 with lung cancer.

This clone was seen more than once but under ten times. The chain is built from TRBV7-9 and TRBJ2-7; possibly TRBD1 or TRBD2 for D (7 bases each). V lost 8 bases to trimming and J lost 0 bases, with 11 bases between them. This CDR3 region has 13 residues. Germline CDR1 and CDR2: SEHNR and FQNEAQ (reference sequence). The CDR3 nucleotides are TGTGCCAGCGTCAGGGGGGGCTCCTACGAGCAGTACTTC. Protein product: CASVRGGSYEQYF.

This clone has a single count. J is TRBJ1-2 and V is TRBV28, with D maybe TRBD1 (6 bases). From germline, CDR1 is MDHEN and CDR2 SYDVKM. V was pared by 7 bases and J by 4 bases, with 13 bases between. CDR3 length: 13 amino acids. DNA for the CDR3: TGTGCCAGCACCGGGGGGGGGCCCTATGGCTACACCTTC. It specifies CASTGGGPYGYTF.

The gene calls are TRBV3-1 (or the pseudogene TRBV3-2) and TRBJ2-4, with 10 positions matching TRBD1. V trimming: 3 bases; J trimming: 2 bases; junction bases outside the gene matches: 7. The CDR3 runs to 17 residues. Germline V lookup: CDR1 LGHDT, CDR2 YNNKEL (reference sequence). CDR3 nucleotides: TGTGCCAGCAGCCAGGCGAGGGACAGGGGTCCCAAAAACATTCAGTACTTC. Translation gives CASSQARDRGPKNIQYF.

The chain links TRBV1 to TRBJ1-5. TRBV1 is a pseudogene segment. This CDR3 contains 15 residues. This CDR3 is CTSSQEGGEYQPQHF. In DNA, the CDR3 is TGCACCAGCAGCCAAGAGGGCGGTGAATATCAGCCCCAGCATTTT.

This clone came up many times. The V and J genes are TRBV11-1 and TRBJ1-1, with 11 bases that match TRBD1. The CDR3 length is 14 residues. J gave up 5 bases and V 8 bases, and 7 bases lay outside the gene matches. The germline V gene has CDR1 SGHAT and CDR2 FQDESV (reference sequence). The CDR3 sequence is CASARTGGRTEAFF. CDR3 coding DNA: TGTGCCAGCGCCCGGACAGGGGGCAGGACTGAAGCTTTCTTT. Using reference TRBV11-1 and TRBJ1-1 for the parts outside the CDR3, the full variable domain is EAEVAQSPRYKITEKSQAVAFWCDPISGHATLYWYRQILGQGPELLVQFQDESVVDDSQLPKDRFSAERLKGVDSTLKIQPAELGDSAMYLCASARTGGRTEAFFGQGTRLTVV.

The chain joins TRBV30 to TRBJ1-5; 7 bases fit TRBD1. This CDR3 has 17 residues. V lost 2 bases, J lost 3 bases, and 13 bases stayed unmatched. Germline lookup yields CDR1 GTSNPN and CDR2 SVGIG (reference sequence). The CDR3 coding sequence is TGTGCCTGGAGTCCCCTTGGACAGGTCGGTGCCAATCAGCCCCAGCATTTT. This translates into CAWSPLGQVGANQPQHF.

The J gene is TRBJ1-2, the V gene TRBV9, with D unresolved. Germline V CDR1 and CDR2: SGDLS, YYNGEE. The CDR3 runs 13 residues. V lost 4 bases, J lost 7 bases, and 14 bases lay in between. The CDR3, as DNA: TGTGCCAGCAGCCCTGGACCGGAGGGTGGCTACACCTTC. Translating gives CASSPGPEGGYTF.

This chain connects TRBV7-2 to TRBJ2-7; TRBD2 is a possible D gene (5 bases). The CDR3 totals 13 residues. Between the trimmed V and J ends, which lost 1 base and 6 bases, there was a span of 10 bases. In germline, CDR1 is SGHTA, CDR2 FQGNSA. CDR3 sequence reads: CASSLVSGSEQYF. CDR3 in DNA: TGTGCCAGCAGCTTAGTTTCGGGGTCCGAGCAGTACTTC.

This chain links TRBV5-6 with TRBJ1-6; 11 bases are a match to TRBD1. The CDR3 consists of 15 residues. Germline V gene data show CDR1 as SGHDT and CDR2 as YYEEEE. Losses at the gene ends were 2 bases for V and 6 bases for J; bases not matched to a gene: 1. As DNA, the CDR3 is TGTGCCAGCAGCTTAGGACAGGGGGCTAATTCACCCCTCCACTTT. This codes for CASSLGQGANSPLHF.

This clone was counted only a few times. The rearrangement links TRBV7-9 to TRBJ1-1; maybe TRBD1 (6 bases). In germline, CDR1 is SEHNR, CDR2 FQNEAQ (reference sequence). V lost 1 base and J lost 14, with 14 bases in between. This CDR3 is built from 12 residues. CDR3 bases: TGTGCCAGCAGCTTAGAGACAGGAGGGATGTTCTTT. Protein sequence: CASSLETGGMFF.

J is TRBJ1-2 and V is TRBV9; 9 bases line up with TRBD1. V dropped 4 bases and J dropped 8; count of bases not matched to a gene: 9. Germline values: CDR1 SGDLS, CDR2 YYNGEE. The CDR3 contains 14 residues. DNA of the CDR3: TGTGCCAGCAGCTCCCGGACAGGGGCTCAGGGCTACACCTTC. Protein sequence: CASSSRTGAQGYTF.

For this clone: The sample has other DNA sequences that encode this CDR3 too. This chain links TRBV11-2 with TRBJ1-1; the D is unclear. V was clipped by 6 bases and J by 1 base, with 12 bases between them. The germline V gene encodes CDR1 SGHAT and CDR2 FQNNGV. The CDR3 contains 14 residues. In nucleotides, the CDR3 is TGTGCCAGCAGGCCAGTCCGGGGGAACACTGAAGCTTTCTTT. Amino acids: CASRPVRGNTEAFF.

The gene calls are TRBV5-1 and TRBJ1-3; 11 nucleotides match TRBD1. The CDR3 runs to 18 residues. Losses at the gene ends were 4 bases for V and 0 bases for J; bases not matched to a gene: 9. Germline values: CDR1 SGHRS, CDR2 YFSETQ. The CDR3 reads CASSRTGGPQSSGNTIYF. The CDR3 bases are TGCGCCAGCAGCCGGACAGGGGGCCCCCAATCCTCTGGAAACACCATATATTTT.

V is TRBV6-5 and J is TRBJ2-3; TRBD2 is a possible D gene (5 bases). The CDR3 consists of 13 residues. Germline loops: CDR1 MNHEY, CDR2 SVGAGI. V was cut by 5 bases and J by 8 bases, with 14 bases left in between. CDR3 DNA sequence: TGTGCCAGCAGTCCCGGCGGGCCGGGTACGCAGTATTTT. Protein: CASSPGGPGTQYF.

This clone was recorded once. The rearrangement uses TRBV7-8 and TRBJ2-1; D call uncertain. Per the germline V gene, CDR1 is SGHVS and CDR2 is FQNEAQ. The V end was cut by 5 bases, the J end by 2 bases, with 16 bases between. The CDR3 is 16 residues long. DNA for the CDR3: TGTGCCAGCAGCCCTCTGGGCGGTTGGACCTACAATGAGCAGTTCTTC. As protein: CASSPLGGWTYNEQFF. Using reference TRBV7-8 and TRBJ2-1 for the parts outside the CDR3, the full variable domain is GAGVSQSPRYKVAKRGQDVALRCDPISGHVSLFWYQQALGQGPEFLTYFQNEAQLDKSGLPSDRFFAERPEGSVSTLKIQRTQQEDSAVYLCASSPLGGWTYNEQFFGPGTRLTVL.

This clone was picked up a small number of times. This chain joins TRBV10-3 and TRBJ1-2; a weak D match, TRBD1 (6 bases). Trimming took off 0 bases at V and 6 bases at J, with 14 bases between the two ends. The CDR3 has 15 residues. Germline values: CDR1 ENHRY, CDR2 SYGVKD. This chain's CDR3 is CAISESVGGRNGYTF. The DNA of the CDR3 is TGTGCCATCAGTGAGTCTGTTGGGGGGCGCAATGGCTACACCTTC.

The CDR3 sequence: CATSARQPVNYGYTF. CDR3 nucleotides: TGTGCCACCTCGGCGAGACAACCGGTAAACTATGGCTACACCTTC. The genes are TRBV6-5 and TRBJ1-2; no definite D call. The CDR3 covers 15 residues. From germline, CDR1 is MNHEY and CDR2 SVGAGI. Trimming removed 10 bases from V and 2 bases from J, with 20 bases in between.

The chain employs TRBV6-5 and TRBJ2-2; D gene unclear. Deletions cut 6 bases from V and 3 bases from J, with 5 bases between. The CDR3 contains 12 residues. Germline values: CDR1 MNHEY, CDR2 SVGAGI. The CDR3 reads CASRRHTGELFF. The CDR3 region has the DNA TGTGCCAGCAGGAGACACACCGGGGAGCTGTTTTTT.

The V call is TRBV4-2, the J call TRBJ2-2; possible D gene TRBD1, 5 bases. V was trimmed by 0 bases and J by 5 bases, leaving 10 bases between them. Germline V gene data show CDR1 as LGHNA and CDR2 as YNFKEQ. CDR3 length: 15 residues. The CDR3 here is CASSQETVLTGELFF. In DNA, the CDR3 is TGTGCCAGCAGCCAAGAGACAGTTTTAACCGGGGAGCTGTTTTTT.

The CDR3 sequence: CASTTTALNEKLFF. The CDR3 DNA reads TGTGCCAGCACCACGACAGCACTCAATGAAAAACTGTTTTTT. The chain links TRBV28 to TRBJ1-4, with D perhaps TRBD1 (5 bases). The germline V and J ends were trimmed by 7 bases and 5 bases, with 14 bases remaining between them. Germline V gene data show CDR1 as MDHEN and CDR2 as SYDVKM. CDR3 size: 14 residues.

The chain employs TRBV5-4 and TRBJ2-3; D perhaps matches TRBD1 (5 bases). Trimming removed 6 bases from V and 2 bases from J, with 16 bases in between. The CDR3 is 15 residues long. Germline assignment: CDR1 SGHNT and CDR2 YYREEE (reference sequence). The CDR3 bases are TGTGCCAGCACCATCCATGACAGCTACACAGATACGCAGTATTTT. This translates into CASTIHDSYTDTQYF.

J is TRBJ1-2 and V is TRBV7-9; D is unclear. The CDR3 covers 14 residues. Germline V gives CDR1 SEHNR, CDR2 FQNEAQ (reference sequence). V was trimmed by 7 bases and J by 5 bases, leaving 17 bases between them. The CDR3 is CASTASGSSYGYTF. CDR3 sequence (DNA): TGTGCCAGCACAGCGAGCGGGAGCTCATATGGCTACACCTTC.

The V and J genes are TRBV7-9 and TRBJ1-4; no clear D. CDR1 is SEHNR and CDR2 is FQNEAQ in the germline V gene (reference sequence). The CDR3 is 12 amino acids. The ends were cut back, 1 base at V and 10 bases at J, with 7 bases in the middle. CDR3 DNA: TGTGCCAGCAGCTTAGAGGTCGGAAAACTGTTTTTT. Its protein product is CASSLEVGKLFF.

V is TRBV5-1 and J is TRBJ1-1; the match to TRBD1 covers 7 bases. Germline-derived CDR1 and CDR2 are SGHRS and YFSETQ. This CDR3 comprises 14 residues. Trimming at V came to 3 bases and at J to 3 bases, leaving 5 bases not matched to a gene. The CDR3 bases are TGCGCCAGCAGCTCACAGGGGCTAGACACTGAAGCTTTCTTT. Translation gives CASSSQGLDTEAFF. The whole variable domain, filled in from reference TRBV5-1 and TRBJ1-1, reads KAGVTQTPRYLIKTRGQQVTLSCSPISGHRSVSWYQQTPGQGLQFLFEYFSETQRNKGNFPGRFSGRQFSNSRSEMNVSTLELGDSALYLCASSSQGLDTEAFFGQGTRLTVV.

V and J are TRBV7-9 and TRBJ2-7; no reliable D call. CDR1 and CDR2 from the germline V gene are SEHNR and FQNEAQ (reference sequence). This CDR3 spans 11 amino acids. Deletions cut 9 bases from V and 6 bases from J, with 12 bases between. DNA for the CDR3: TGTGCCAGTCAGGCTTCTGGCGAGCAGTACTTC. The encoded protein is CASQASGEQYF.

V gene TRBV10-3 combines with J gene TRBJ2-7; D remains ambiguous. This CDR3 is 13 amino acids long. Germline lookup yields CDR1 ENHRY and CDR2 SYGVKD. V dropped 10 bases and J dropped 6 bases, with 19 bases sitting between them. CDR3 protein: CATRDRTGPEQYF. The CDR3 nucleotides read TGTGCCACACGCGACCGGACCGGGCCCGAGCAGTACTTC.

The gene calls are TRBV5-1 and TRBJ1-2; D is unclear. Germline assignment: CDR1 SGHRS and CDR2 YFSETQ. With 0 bases removed from V and 4 bases from J, the gap between germline ends came to 13 bases. This CDR3 contains 15 residues. The CDR3 is CASSLDGSSVYGYTF. The CDR3 DNA sequence: TGCGCCAGCAGCTTGGACGGATCATCTGTCTATGGCTACACCTTC.

The rearrangement joins TRBV19 to TRBJ2-1; 12 bases are shared with TRBD2. The CDR3 consists of 16 residues. J was trimmed by 0 bases and V by 7 bases; bases with no gene match: 4. CDR1 and CDR2 (germline): LNHDA, SQIVND (reference sequence). Here the CDR3 reads CASTGLAGSSYNEQFF. The CDR3 DNA follows: TGTGCCAGTACCGGACTAGCGGGGAGCTCCTACAATGAGCAGTTCTTC.

This clone occurred once. The rearrangement joins TRBV2 to TRBJ1-1; D is possibly TRBD1 (5 bases). Per the germline V gene, CDR1 is SNHLY and CDR2 is FYNNEI. V lost 7 bases, J lost 6 bases, and 9 bases lay in between. This CDR3 region has 11 residues. The CDR3 region has the DNA TGTGCCAGCACCCGGGGGGCTGAAGCTTTCTTT. This encodes CASTRGAEAFF.

V and J are TRBV2 and TRBJ1-5; D not resolved. Germline loops: CDR1 SNHLY, CDR2 FYNNEI. The CDR3 runs to 14 residues. V lost 2 bases, J lost 5 bases, and 10 bases lay in between. The chain's CDR3 is CASSERAVYQPQHF. DNA of the CDR3: TGTGCCAGCAGTGAAAGGGCAGTATATCAGCCCCAGCATTTT.

The V call is TRBV25-1, the J call TRBJ1-3, with D possibly TRBD1 on 5 matching bases. The CDR3 is 15 residues long. The germline CDR1 and CDR2 sequences are MGHDK and SYGVNS. Trimming shortened V by 1 base and J by 4 bases, and 11 bases separated the two germline ends. CDR3 loop: CASSELGEGGNTIYF. In DNA form, the CDR3 reads TGTGCCAGCAGTGAATTGGGGGAGGGAGGAAACACCATATATTTT. The variable domain in full, with the rest retrieved from reference TRBV25-1 and TRBJ1-3, is EADIYQTPRYLVIGTGKKITLECSQTMGHDKMYWYQQDPGMELHLIHYSYGVNSTEKGDLSSESTVSRIRTEHFPLTLESARPSHTSQYLCASSELGEGGNTIYFGEGSWLTVV.